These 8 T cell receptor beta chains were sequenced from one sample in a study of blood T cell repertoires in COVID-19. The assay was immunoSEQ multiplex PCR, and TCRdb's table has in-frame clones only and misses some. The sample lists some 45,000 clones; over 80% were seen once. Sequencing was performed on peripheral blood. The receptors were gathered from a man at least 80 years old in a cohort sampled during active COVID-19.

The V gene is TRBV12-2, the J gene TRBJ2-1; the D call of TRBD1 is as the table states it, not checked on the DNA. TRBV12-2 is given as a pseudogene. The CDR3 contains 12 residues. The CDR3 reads CASRLALQQQFF. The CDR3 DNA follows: TGTGCAAGTCGCTTAGCGCTACAGCAGCAGTTCTTC.

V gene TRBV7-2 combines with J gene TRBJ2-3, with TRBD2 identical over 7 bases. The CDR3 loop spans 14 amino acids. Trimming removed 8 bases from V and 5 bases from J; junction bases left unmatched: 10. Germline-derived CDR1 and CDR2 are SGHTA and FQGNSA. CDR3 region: CASLPGGSQDTQYF. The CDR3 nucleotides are TGTGCCAGCCTACCGGGAGGCTCCCAAGATACGCAGTATTTT.

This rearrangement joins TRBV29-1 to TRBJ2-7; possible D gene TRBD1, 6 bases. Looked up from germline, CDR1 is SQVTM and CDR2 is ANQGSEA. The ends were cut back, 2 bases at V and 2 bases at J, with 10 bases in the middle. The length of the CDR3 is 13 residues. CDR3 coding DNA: TGCAGCGTTGAAAAGGGGGACCCCTACGAGCAGTACTTC. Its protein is CSVEKGDPYEQYF.

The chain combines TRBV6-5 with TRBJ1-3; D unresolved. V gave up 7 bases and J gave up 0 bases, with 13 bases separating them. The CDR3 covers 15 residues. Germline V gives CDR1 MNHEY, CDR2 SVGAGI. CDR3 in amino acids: CASTAGLSSGNTIYF. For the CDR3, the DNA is TGTGCCAGCACCGCGGGATTAAGCTCTGGAAACACCATATATTTT.

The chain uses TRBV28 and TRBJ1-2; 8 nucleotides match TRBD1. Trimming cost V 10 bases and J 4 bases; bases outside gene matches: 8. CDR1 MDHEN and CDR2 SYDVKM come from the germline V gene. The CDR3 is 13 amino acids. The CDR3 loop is CATSTGALYGYTF. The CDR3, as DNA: TGTGCCACCTCGACAGGGGCTCTCTATGGCTACACCTTC.

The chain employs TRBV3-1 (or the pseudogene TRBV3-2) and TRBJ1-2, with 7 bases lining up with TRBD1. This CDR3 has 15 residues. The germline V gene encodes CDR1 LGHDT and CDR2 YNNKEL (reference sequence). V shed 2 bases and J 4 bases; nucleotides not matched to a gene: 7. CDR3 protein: CASSQLGGSVYGYTF. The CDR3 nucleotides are TGTGCCAGCAGCCAATTAGGGGGCTCCGTCTATGGCTACACCTTC.

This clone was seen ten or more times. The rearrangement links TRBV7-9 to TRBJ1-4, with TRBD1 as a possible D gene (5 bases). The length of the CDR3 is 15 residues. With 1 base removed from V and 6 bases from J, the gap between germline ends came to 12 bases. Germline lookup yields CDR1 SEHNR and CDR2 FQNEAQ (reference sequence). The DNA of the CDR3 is TGTGCCAGCAGCTTAGGTGGCAGGGTGGATGAAAAACTGTTTTTT. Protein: CASSLGGRVDEKLFF.

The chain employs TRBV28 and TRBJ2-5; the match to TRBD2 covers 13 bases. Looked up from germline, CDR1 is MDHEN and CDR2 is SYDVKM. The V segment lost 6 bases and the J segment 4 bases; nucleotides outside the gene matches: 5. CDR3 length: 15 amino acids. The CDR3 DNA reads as TGTGCCAGCAGAGACCGACTAGCGGGAGGAGAGACCCAGTACTTC. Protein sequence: CASRDRLAGGETQYF.